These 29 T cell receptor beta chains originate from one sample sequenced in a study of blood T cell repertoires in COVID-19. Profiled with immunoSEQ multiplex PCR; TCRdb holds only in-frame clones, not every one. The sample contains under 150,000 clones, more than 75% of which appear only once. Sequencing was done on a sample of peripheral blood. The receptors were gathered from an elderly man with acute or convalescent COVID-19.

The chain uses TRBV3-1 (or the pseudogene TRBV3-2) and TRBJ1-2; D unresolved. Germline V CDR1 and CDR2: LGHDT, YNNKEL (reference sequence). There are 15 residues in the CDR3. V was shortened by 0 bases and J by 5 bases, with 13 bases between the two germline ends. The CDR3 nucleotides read TGTGCCAGCAGCCAAGATTCACACAGTATTTATGGCTACACCTTC. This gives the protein CASSQDSHSIYGYTF.

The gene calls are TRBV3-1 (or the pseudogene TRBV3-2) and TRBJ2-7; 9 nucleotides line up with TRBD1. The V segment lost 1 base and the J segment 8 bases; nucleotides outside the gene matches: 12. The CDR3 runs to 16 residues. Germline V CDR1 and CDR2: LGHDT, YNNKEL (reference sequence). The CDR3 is CASSQATGGPLGKQYF. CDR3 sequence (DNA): TGTGCCAGCAGCCAAGCGACAGGGGGACCCCTAGGGAAGCAGTACTTC.

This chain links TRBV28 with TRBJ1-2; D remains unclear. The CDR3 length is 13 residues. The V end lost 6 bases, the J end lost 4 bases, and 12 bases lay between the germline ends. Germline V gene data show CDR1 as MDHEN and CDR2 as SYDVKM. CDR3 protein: CASRTGLGYGYTF. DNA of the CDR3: TGTGCCAGCAGAACCGGACTGGGCTATGGCTACACCTTC.

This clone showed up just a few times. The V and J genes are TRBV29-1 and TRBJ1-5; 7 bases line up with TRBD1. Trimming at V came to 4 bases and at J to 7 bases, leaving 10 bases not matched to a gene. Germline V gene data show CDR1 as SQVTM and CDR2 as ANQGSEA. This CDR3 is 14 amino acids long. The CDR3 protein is CSVAITGVDQPQHF. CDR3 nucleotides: TGCAGCGTTGCCATTACAGGGGTGGACCAGCCCCAGCATTTT.

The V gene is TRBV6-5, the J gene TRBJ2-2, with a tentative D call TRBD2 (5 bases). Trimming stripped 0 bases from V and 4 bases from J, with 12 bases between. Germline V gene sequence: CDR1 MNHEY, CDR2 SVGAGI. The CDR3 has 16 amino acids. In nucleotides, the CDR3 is TGTGCCAGCAGTTACTCGCGAGGGTTGGGCACCGGGGAGCTGTTTTTT. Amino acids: CASSYSRGLGTGELFF.

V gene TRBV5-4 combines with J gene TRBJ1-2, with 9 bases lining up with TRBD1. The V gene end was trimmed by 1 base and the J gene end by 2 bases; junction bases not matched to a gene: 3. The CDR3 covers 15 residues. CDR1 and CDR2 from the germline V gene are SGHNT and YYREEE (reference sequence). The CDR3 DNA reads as TGTGCCAGCAGCTTGTTTGACAGGGGGAACTATGGCTACACCTTC. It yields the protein CASSLFDRGNYGYTF.

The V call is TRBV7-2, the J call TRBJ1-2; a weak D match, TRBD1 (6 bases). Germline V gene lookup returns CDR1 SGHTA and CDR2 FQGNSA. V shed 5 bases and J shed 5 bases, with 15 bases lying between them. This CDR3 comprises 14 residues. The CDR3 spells CASSLRGAWYGYTF. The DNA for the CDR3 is TGTGCCAGCAGCCTCCGGGGGGCTTGGTATGGCTACACCTTC.

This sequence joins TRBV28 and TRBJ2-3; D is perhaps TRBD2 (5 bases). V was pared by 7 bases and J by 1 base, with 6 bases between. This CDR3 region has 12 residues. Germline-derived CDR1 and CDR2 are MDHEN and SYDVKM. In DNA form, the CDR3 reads TGTGCCAGCATGGAGGGCACAGATACGCAGTATTTT. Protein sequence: CASMEGTDTQYF.

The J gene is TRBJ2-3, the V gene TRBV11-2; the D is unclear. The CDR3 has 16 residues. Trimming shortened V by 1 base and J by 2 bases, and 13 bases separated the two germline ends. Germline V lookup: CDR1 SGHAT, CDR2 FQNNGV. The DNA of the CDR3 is TGTGCCAGCAGCTTAGGTTTCAGGCCAAACACAGATACGCAGTATTTT. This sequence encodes CASSLGFRPNTDTQYF.

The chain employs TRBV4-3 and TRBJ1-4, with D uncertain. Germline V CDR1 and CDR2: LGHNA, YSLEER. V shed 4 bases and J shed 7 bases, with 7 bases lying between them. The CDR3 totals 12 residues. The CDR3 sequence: CASSRTGEKLFF. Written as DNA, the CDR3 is TGCGCCAGCAGCCGAACTGGTGAAAAACTGTTTTTT.

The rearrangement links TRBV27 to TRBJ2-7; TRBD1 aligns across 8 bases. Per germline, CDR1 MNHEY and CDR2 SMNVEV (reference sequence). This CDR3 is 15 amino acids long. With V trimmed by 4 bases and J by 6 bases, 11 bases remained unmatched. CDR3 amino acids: CASSSEMHRGSEQYF. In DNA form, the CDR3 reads TGTGCCAGCAGTTCAGAGATGCACAGGGGGAGCGAGCAGTACTTC.

The CDR3 bases are TGCGCCAGCAGCTTGGCAGGCTCTGGAAACACCATATATTTT. It translates to CASSLAGSGNTIYF. The chain joins TRBV5-1 to TRBJ1-3; no firm D call. Per the germline V gene, CDR1 is SGHRS and CDR2 is YFSETQ. CDR3 length: 14 amino acids. Between the trimmed V and J ends, which lost 0 bases and 0 bases, there was a span of 4 bases. Drawing the rest from reference TRBV5-1 and TRBJ1-3, the complete variable domain is KAGVTQTPRYLIKTRGQQVTLSCSPISGHRSVSWYQQTPGQGLQFLFEYFSETQRNKGNFPGRFSGRQFSNSRSEMNVSTLELGDSALYLCASSLAGSGNTIYFGEGSWLTVV.

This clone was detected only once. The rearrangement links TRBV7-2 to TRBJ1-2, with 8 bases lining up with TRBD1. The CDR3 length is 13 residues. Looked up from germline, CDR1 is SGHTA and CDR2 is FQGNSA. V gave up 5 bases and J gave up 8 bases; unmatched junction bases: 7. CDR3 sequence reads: CASSPMRTGGYTF. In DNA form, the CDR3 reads TGTGCCAGCAGCCCGATGAGGACAGGGGGCTACACCTTC.

CDR3 nucleotides: TGTGCCACCAGCAGACCAGGACAGGGAGGATACGAGCAGTACTTC. The encoded protein is CATSRPGQGGYEQYF. The chain couples TRBV15 to TRBJ2-7, with 8 bases fitting TRBD1. The CDR3 totals 15 residues. Germline CDR1 and CDR2: LNHNV and YYDKDF (reference sequence). The trim removed 2 bases at V and 4 bases at J, leaving 7 bases unmatched.

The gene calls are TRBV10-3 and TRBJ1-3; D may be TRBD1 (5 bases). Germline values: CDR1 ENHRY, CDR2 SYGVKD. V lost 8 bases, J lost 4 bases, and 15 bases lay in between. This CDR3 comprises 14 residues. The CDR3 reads CAISGGDQGNTIYF. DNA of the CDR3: TGTGCCATCTCCGGAGGGGACCAAGGAAACACCATATATTTT.

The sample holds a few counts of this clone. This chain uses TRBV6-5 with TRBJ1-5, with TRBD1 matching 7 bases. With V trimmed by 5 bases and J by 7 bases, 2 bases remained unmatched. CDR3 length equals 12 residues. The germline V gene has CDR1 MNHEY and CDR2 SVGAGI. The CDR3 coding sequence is TGTGCCAGCAGTCAGGGGGGACAGCCCCAGCATTTT. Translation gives CASSQGGQPQHF.

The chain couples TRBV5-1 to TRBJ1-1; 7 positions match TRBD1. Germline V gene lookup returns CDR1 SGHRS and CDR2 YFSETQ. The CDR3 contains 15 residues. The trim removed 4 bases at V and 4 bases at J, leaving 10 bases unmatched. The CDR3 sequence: CASSPPGQLFTEAFF. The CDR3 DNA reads TGCGCCAGCAGCCCGCCGGGACAGCTTTTCACTGAAGCTTTCTTT.

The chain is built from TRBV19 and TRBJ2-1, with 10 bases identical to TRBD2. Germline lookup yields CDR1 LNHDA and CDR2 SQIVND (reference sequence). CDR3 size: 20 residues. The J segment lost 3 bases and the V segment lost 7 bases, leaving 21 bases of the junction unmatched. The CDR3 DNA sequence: TGTGCCAGTAACCGGACTCTAGCGGGGGCCCACTTCGGAATCTACAATGAGCAGTTCTTC. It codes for CASNRTLAGAHFGIYNEQFF.

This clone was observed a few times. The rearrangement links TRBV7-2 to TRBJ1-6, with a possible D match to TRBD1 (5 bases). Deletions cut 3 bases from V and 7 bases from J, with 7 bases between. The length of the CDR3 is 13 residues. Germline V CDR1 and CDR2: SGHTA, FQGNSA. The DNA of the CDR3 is TGTGCCAGCAGCTTGCAGGGAAATTCACCCCTCCACTTT. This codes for CASSLQGNSPLHF.

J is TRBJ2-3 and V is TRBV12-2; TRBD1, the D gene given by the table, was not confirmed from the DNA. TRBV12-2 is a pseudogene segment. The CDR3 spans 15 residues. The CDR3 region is CASRSRGPSTDTQYF. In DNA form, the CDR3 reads TGTGCAAGTCGCTCCAGGGGGCCGAGCACAGATACGCAGTATTTT.

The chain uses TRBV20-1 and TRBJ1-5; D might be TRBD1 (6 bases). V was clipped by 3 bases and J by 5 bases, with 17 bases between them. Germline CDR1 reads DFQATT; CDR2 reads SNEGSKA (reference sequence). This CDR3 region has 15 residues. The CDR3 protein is CSASLRGGRYQPQHF. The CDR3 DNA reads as TGCAGTGCTAGTCTCCGGGGGGGCCGATATCAGCCCCAGCATTTT.

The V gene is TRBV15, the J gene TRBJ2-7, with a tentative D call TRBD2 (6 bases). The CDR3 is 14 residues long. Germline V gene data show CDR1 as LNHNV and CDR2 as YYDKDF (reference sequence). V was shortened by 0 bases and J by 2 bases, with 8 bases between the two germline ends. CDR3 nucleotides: TGTGCCACCAGCAGAGAGCGGGGACCCTACGAGCAGTACTTC. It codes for CATSRERGPYEQYF.

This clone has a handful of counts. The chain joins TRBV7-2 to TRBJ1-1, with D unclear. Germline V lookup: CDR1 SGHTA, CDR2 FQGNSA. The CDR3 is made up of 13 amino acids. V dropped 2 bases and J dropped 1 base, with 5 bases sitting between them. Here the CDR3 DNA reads TGTGCCAGCAGCTTACGGAGGAACACTGAAGCTTTCTTT. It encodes CASSLRRNTEAFF. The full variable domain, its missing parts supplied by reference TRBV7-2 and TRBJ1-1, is GAGVSQSPSNKVTEKGKDVELRCDPISGHTALYWYRQSLGQGLEFLIYFQGNSAPDKSGLPSDRFSAERTGGSVSTLTIQRTQQEDSAVYLCASSLRRNTEAFFGQGTRLTVV.

CDR3 coding DNA: TGTGCCAGCAGCCACGGGTCCGGGAAGCAGACCCAGTACTTC. Encoded protein: CASSHGSGKQTQYF. V gene TRBV7-2 combines with J gene TRBJ2-5; a possible D gene is TRBD2 (5 bases). Trimming removed 5 bases from V and 6 bases from J, with 16 bases in between. The CDR3 contains 14 residues. Germline values: CDR1 SGHTA, CDR2 FQGNSA.

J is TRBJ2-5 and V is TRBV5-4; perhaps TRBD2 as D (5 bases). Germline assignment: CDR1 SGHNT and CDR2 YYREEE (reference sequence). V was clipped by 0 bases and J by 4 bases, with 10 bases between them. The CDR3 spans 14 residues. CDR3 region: CASSLVRERETQYF. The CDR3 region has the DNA TGTGCCAGCAGCTTGGTAAGGGAGAGAGAGACCCAGTACTTC.

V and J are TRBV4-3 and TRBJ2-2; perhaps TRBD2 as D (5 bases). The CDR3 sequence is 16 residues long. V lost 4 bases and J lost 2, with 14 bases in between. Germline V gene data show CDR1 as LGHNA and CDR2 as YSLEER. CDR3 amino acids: CASSRGREGNTGELFF. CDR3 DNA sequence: TGCGCCAGCAGCCGTGGGCGAGAGGGTAACACCGGGGAGCTGTTTTTT.

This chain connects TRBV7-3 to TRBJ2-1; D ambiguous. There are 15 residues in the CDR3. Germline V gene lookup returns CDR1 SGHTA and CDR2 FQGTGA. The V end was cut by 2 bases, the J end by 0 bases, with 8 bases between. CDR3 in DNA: TGTGCCAGCAGCTTACAGGTGAGCTCCTACAATGAGCAGTTCTTC. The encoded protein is CASSLQVSSYNEQFF.

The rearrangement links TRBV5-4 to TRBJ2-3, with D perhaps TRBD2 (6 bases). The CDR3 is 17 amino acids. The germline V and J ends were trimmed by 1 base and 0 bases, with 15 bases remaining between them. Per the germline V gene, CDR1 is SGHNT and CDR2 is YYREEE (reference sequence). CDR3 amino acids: CASSLMIGGDSTDTQYF. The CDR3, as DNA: TGTGCCAGCAGCTTGATGATCGGCGGGGATAGCACAGATACGCAGTATTTT.

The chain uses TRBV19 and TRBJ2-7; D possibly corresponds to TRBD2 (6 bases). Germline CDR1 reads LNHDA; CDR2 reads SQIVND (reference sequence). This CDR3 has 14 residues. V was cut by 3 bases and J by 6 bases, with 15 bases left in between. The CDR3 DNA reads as TGTGCCAGTAGTATCAGTCGGGGGAAGCGCGAGCAGTACTTC. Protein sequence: CASSISRGKREQYF.